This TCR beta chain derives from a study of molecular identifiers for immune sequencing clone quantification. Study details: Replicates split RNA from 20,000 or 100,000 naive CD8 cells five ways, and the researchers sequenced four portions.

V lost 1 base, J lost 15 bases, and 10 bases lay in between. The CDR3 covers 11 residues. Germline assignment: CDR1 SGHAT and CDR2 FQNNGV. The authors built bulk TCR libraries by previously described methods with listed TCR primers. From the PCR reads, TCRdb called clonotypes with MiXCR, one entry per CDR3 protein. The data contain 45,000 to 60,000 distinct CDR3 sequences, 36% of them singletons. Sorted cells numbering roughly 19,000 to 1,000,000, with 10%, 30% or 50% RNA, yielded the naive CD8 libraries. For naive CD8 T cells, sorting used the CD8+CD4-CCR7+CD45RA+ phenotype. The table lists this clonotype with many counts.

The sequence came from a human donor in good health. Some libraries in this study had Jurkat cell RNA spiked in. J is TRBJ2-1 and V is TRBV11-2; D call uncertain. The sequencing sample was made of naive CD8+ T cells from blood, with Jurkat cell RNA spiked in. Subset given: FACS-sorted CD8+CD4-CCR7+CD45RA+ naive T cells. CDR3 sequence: CASSLGDIWFF. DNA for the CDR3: TGTGCCAGCAGCTTAGGTGACATTTGGTTCTTC.